The 24 T cell receptor beta chains reported below all come from one sample, sequenced in a study of cytomegalovirus exposure and HLA in healthy donors. The PCR used 60 Vbeta and 13 Jbeta primers. Profiling relied on immunoSEQ multiplex PCR, and the TCRdb table lists in-frame clones only, not all of them. The sample lists roughly 100,000 clones, around 77% occurring once. Material: PBMCs. The source is a woman aged 40-49 years in good health and CMV-seropositive.

V gene TRBV28 combines with J gene TRBJ1-3; possible D gene TRBD1, 5 bases. The CDR3 sequence is 17 residues long. Germline CDR1 is MDHEN and CDR2 is SYDVKM. The germline V and J ends were trimmed by 4 bases and 0 bases, with 16 bases remaining between them. CDR3 region: CASSSHTGSSSGNTIYF. For the CDR3, the DNA is TGTGCCAGCAGTTCGCATACAGGTTCGAGCTCTGGAAACACCATATATTTT.

This clone was recorded only once. The chain carries TRBV7-6 and TRBJ2-2; 13 nucleotides match TRBD2. The CDR3 runs to 17 residues. CDR1 SGHVS and CDR2 FNYEAQ come from the germline V gene. The junction had 2 bases not matched to a gene; V was cut back by 1 base and J by 3 bases. Here the CDR3 reads CASSLELAGGYTGELFF. CDR3 in DNA: TGTGCCAGCAGCTTAGAACTAGCGGGAGGGTACACCGGGGAGCTGTTTTTT.

The gene calls are TRBV12-5 and TRBJ2-1, with a possible D match to TRBD2 (5 bases). The CDR3 contains 16 residues. Germline CDR1 reads LGHNT; CDR2 reads FRNRAP. Trimming removed 0 bases at V and 3 bases at J, with 12 bases between. CDR3 in DNA: TGTGCTAGTGGTTTGGTAATAGCGAGAATCTACAATGAGCAGTTCTTC. This gives the protein CASGLVIARIYNEQFF.

This sequence joins TRBV28 and TRBJ1-1, with 8 bases lining up with TRBD1. This CDR3 contains 17 residues. The germline CDR1 and CDR2 sequences are MDHEN and SYDVKM. Trimming removed 1 base from V and 1 base from J; junction bases left unmatched: 8. CDR3 amino acids: CASSLLYRTGWNTEAFF. The CDR3 DNA reads as TGTGCCAGCAGTTTATTGTATCGGACAGGGTGGAACACTGAAGCTTTCTTT.

This clone has only a few counts. V and J are TRBV29-1 and TRBJ1-1; D may be TRBD1 (6 bases). CDR1 is SQVTM and CDR2 is ANQGSEA in the germline V gene. With 4 bases removed from V and 5 bases from J, the gap between germline ends came to 17 bases. This CDR3 contains 14 residues. The CDR3 DNA is TGCAGCGTTGCGGTAGGGACATTCAGGACTGAAGCTTTCTTT. This gives the protein CSVAVGTFRTEAFF.

The chain uses TRBV7-9 and TRBJ2-3; 13 bases align to TRBD2. Germline V gene lookup returns CDR1 SEHNR and CDR2 FQNEAQ (reference sequence). The CDR3 contains 18 residues. The ends lost 5 bases at V and 1 base at J; junction bases unmatched: 9. This CDR3 reads CASSKLAGGPLGTDTQYF. The DNA for the CDR3 is TGTGCCAGCAGCAAACTAGCGGGGGGGCCTCTGGGCACAGATACGCAGTATTTT. Complete variable domain (other parts from reference TRBV7-9 and TRBJ2-3): DTGVSQNPRHKITKRGQNVTFRCDPISEHNRLYWYRQTLGQGPEFLTYFQNEAQLEKSRLLSDRFSAERPKGSFSTLEIQRTEQGDSAMYLCASSKLAGGPLGTDTQYFGPGTRLTVL.

This CDR3 reads CASSLVSGANTEAFF. DNA for the CDR3: TGTGCCAGCAGCTTAGTATCAGGGGCGAACACTGAAGCTTTCTTT. This chain joins TRBV11-3 and TRBJ1-1; tentatively, D is TRBD1 (6 bases). This CDR3 comprises 15 residues. The V and J ends lost 1 base and 1 base respectively, with 10 bases between them. Germline V lookup: CDR1 SGHNT, CDR2 YENEEA.

CDR3 DNA: TGTGCCAGCAGCGTAGGGTACAGGGGCCGGACCGGGGAGCTGTTTTTT. Protein product: CASSVGYRGRTGELFF. The chain recombines TRBV9 with TRBJ2-2; TRBD1 matches at 7 bases. The CDR3 is made up of 16 amino acids. Germline CDR1 reads SGDLS; CDR2 reads YYNGEE. Trimming removed 0 bases from V and 5 bases from J; junction bases left unmatched: 7. The full variable domain, with the rest looked up from reference TRBV9 and TRBJ2-2, is DSGVTQTPKHLITATGQRVTLRCSPRSGDLSVYWYQQSLDQGLQFLIQYYNGEERAKGNILERFSAQQFPDLHSELNLSSLELGDSALYFCASSVGYRGRTGELFFGEGSRLTVL.

The chain employs TRBV28 and TRBJ2-7; D is uncertain. The CDR3 covers 13 residues. Trimming left V 3 bases short and J 5 bases short, with 11 bases between. Looked up from germline, CDR1 is MDHEN and CDR2 is SYDVKM. CDR3 region: CASSFRLIDEQYF. The CDR3 nucleotides are TGTGCCAGCAGTTTCCGACTTATCGACGAGCAGTACTTC.

The rearrangement links TRBV5-6 to TRBJ2-7, with 9 bases lining up with TRBD2. Unmatched junction bases numbered 7, after V lost 4 bases and J lost 2 bases. Germline V CDR1 and CDR2: SGHDT, YYEEEE. CDR3 length equals 15 residues. CDR3 coding DNA: TGTGCCAGCAGCCCATTAGCGGGGGCCACCTACGAGCAGTACTTC. Translating gives CASSPLAGATYEQYF.

This chain joins TRBV4-3 and TRBJ2-1, with 11 nucleotides matching TRBD2. In germline, CDR1 is LGHNA, CDR2 YSLEER. CDR3 length: 18 amino acids. V dropped 1 base and J dropped 4; count of bases not matched to a gene: 9. CDR3 in amino acids: CASSQVVPSGGLYNEQFF. For the CDR3, the DNA is TGCGCCAGCAGCCAAGTTGTACCTAGCGGGGGGCTTTACAATGAGCAGTTCTTC.

The rearrangement uses TRBV5-1 and TRBJ2-7; 10 bases agree with TRBD1. J lost 6 bases, V lost 3 bases, and 3 bases had no gene match. Germline assignment: CDR1 SGHRS and CDR2 YFSETQ. The CDR3 length is 13 residues. CDR3 residues: CASSWGTGAEQYF. Here the CDR3 DNA reads TGCGCCAGCAGCTGGGGGACAGGGGCCGAGCAGTACTTC.

The rearrangement uses TRBV2 and TRBJ2-5; TRBD1 aligns across 8 bases. V trimming: 6 bases; J trimming: 4 bases; junction bases outside the gene matches: 4. The V gene's germline CDR1 is SNHLY and CDR2 FYNNEI. This CDR3 region has 13 residues. CDR3 nucleotides: TGTGCCAGCAGGCAGGGGGCTGGAGAGACCCAGTACTTC. It translates to CASRQGAGETQYF.

This sequence joins TRBV5-1 and TRBJ2-5, with D possibly matching TRBD1 (5 bases). Germline lookup yields CDR1 SGHRS and CDR2 YFSETQ. This CDR3 spans 16 amino acids. V was trimmed by 0 bases and J by 6 bases, leaving 18 bases between them. The CDR3 DNA reads as TGCGCCAGCAGCTTGGGGGGCCACGACCTAATTAAGACCCAGTACTTC. Translation: CASSLGGHDLIKTQYF.

The chain joins TRBV19 to TRBJ2-5, with 7 bases matching TRBD1. The germline V gene encodes CDR1 LNHDA and CDR2 SQIVND (reference sequence). This CDR3 region has 13 residues. With V trimmed by 9 bases and J by 0 bases, 4 bases remained unmatched. This CDR3 is CASKDRYQETQYF. The CDR3 DNA is TGTGCCAGCAAGGACAGGTACCAAGAGACCCAGTACTTC.

The chain combines TRBV6-4 with TRBJ2-7, with TRBD1 as a possible D gene (6 bases). The V gene lost 11 bases and the J gene lost 6 bases, with 23 bases spanning the gap. The CDR3 length is 14 residues. CDR1 is MRHNA, CDR2 SNTAGT, per germline. CDR3 sequence reads: CAGHGDNGICEQYF. CDR3 bases: TGTGCCGGACACGGGGACAACGGGATATGCGAGCAGTACTTC.

The CDR3 region has the DNA TGTGCCAGCAGCTTATCAGAGGGTGTTACGCAGTATTTT. Translation gives CASSLSEGVTQYF. This rearrangement joins TRBV7-3 to TRBJ2-3; D perhaps matches TRBD2 (5 bases). CDR3 length equals 13 residues. Trimming left V 2 bases short and J 8 bases short, with 11 bases between. CDR1 is SGHTA and CDR2 is FQGTGA in the germline V gene.

This chain connects TRBV5-1 to TRBJ2-1, with D tentatively TRBD2 (6 bases). CDR1 is SGHRS and CDR2 is YFSETQ in the germline V gene. CDR3 length equals 15 residues. V was shortened by 4 bases and J by 4 bases, with 15 bases between the two germline ends. CDR3 coding DNA: TGCGCCAGCAGCGCATCAGCGGAGGGTTACAATGAGCAGTTCTTC. It yields the protein CASSASAEGYNEQFF.

This clone showed up just a few times. The rearrangement uses TRBV15 and TRBJ2-1; the D is unclear. The CDR3 covers 15 residues. The V end was cut by 1 base, the J end by 2 bases, with 9 bases between. Germline lookup yields CDR1 LNHNV and CDR2 YYDKDF (reference sequence). The CDR3 nucleotides are TGTGCCACCAGCAGAGGCCGCGGTACCTACAATGAGCAGTTCTTC. This translates into CATSRGRGTYNEQFF.

The chain combines TRBV11-3 with TRBJ2-5, with TRBD2 matching over 10 bases. Per germline, CDR1 SGHNT and CDR2 YENEEA. The CDR3 contains 14 residues. V trimming: 3 bases; J trimming: 5 bases; junction bases outside the gene matches: 3. CDR3 nucleotide sequence: TGTGCCAGCAGCTTTTCTAGCGGGAGCGAGACCCAGTACTTC. Translation gives CASSFSSGSETQYF.

This chain uses TRBV5-5 with TRBJ1-5, with D tentatively TRBD1 (6 bases). V lost 3 bases to trimming and J lost 3 bases, with 16 bases between them. CDR3 length: 16 amino acids. Germline V gene data show CDR1 as SGHKS and CDR2 as YYEKEE (reference sequence). The CDR3 sequence is CASSSQGWITNQPQHF. CDR3 coding DNA: TGTGCCAGCAGCTCACAGGGTTGGATAACCAATCAGCCCCAGCATTTT.

The table lists this clone with a few counts. The genes are TRBV5-4 and TRBJ2-2; 9 bases align to TRBD1. Germline loops: CDR1 SGHNT, CDR2 YYREEE (reference sequence). After removal of 4 bases from V and 6 bases from J, the junction contained 4 bases not matched to a gene. The CDR3 has 14 amino acids. CDR3 bases: TGTGCCAGCAGCCCGGGACAGGGCCCCGGGGAGCTGTTTTTT. Translation gives CASSPGQGPGELFF.

V usage is TRBV7-2 and J usage is TRBJ2-1; TRBD2 matches 15 bases. With 6 bases clipped from V and 5 bases from J, the junction kept 8 bases outside the gene matches. This CDR3 is built from 17 residues. Looked up from germline, CDR1 is SGHTA and CDR2 is FQGNSA. In nucleotides, the CDR3 is TGTGCCAGCAGTTACCCTCGGACTAGCGGGGGGGACAATGAGCAGTTCTTC. Protein: CASSYPRTSGGDNEQFF.

This clone turned up a few times. The sample holds other DNA sequences that translate to the same CDR3. The chain uses TRBV5-1 and TRBJ2-7, with D tentatively TRBD2 (6 bases). Trimming cost V 5 bases and J 1 base, with 7 bases left between them. The CDR3 runs 12 residues. Germline values: CDR1 SGHRS, CDR2 YFSETQ. The chain's CDR3 is CASSSGSYEQYF. CDR3 in DNA: TGCGCCAGCAGTAGCGGATCCTACGAGCAGTACTTC.